These 18 T cell receptor beta chains were all obtained from the same sample, sequenced in a study of CD8 T cells in Susac syndrome. With random hexamers, roughly 0.5 to 1 ug RNA was reverse transcribed. Using its own MiXCR run on the immunoSEQ multiplex PCR reads, TCRdb lists one record per CDR3 protein. The sample carries under 300,000 distinct CDR3 sequences, about 96% recorded once. Sequenced input: CD4+ T cells from PBMCs. These receptors were obtained from a human donor with Susac syndrome.

CDR3 in amino acids: CAWTRGNYGYTF. The CDR3 region has the DNA TGTGCCTGGACCCGTGGTAACTATGGCTACACCTTC. This chain links TRBV30 with TRBJ1-2; D is undetermined. This CDR3 has 12 residues. The V gene lost 4 bases and the J gene lost 1 base, with 7 bases spanning the gap. Germline loops: CDR1 GTSNPN, CDR2 SVGIG (reference sequence).

In its sample, this clonotype was seen a few times. Germline and junction disagree at one end, which may indicate a read error. The chain employs TRBV7-7 and TRBJ2-5; D is unclear. Germline-derived CDR1 and CDR2 are SSHAT and FNYEAQ (reference sequence). The CDR3 runs 13 residues. DNA for the CDR3: TGTGCTAGCAGCTTAGGTACACAAGAGACCCAGTACTTC. Translating it yields CASSLGTQETQYF.

J is TRBJ1-1 and V is TRBV23-1; the D is unclear. TRBV23-1 qualifies as an ORF whose function is uncertain. With 6 bases removed from V and 0 bases from J, the gap between germline ends came to 11 bases. The CDR3 runs to 14 residues. The CDR3 coding sequence is TGCGCCAGCAGATCGACGGCTATGAACACTGAAGCTTTCTTT. Translation gives CASRSTAMNTEAFF.

The chain uses TRBV30 and TRBJ2-1, with D tentatively TRBD2 (6 bases). Germline CDR1 is GTSNPN and CDR2 is SVGIG (reference sequence). The CDR3 consists of 13 residues. V was shortened by 0 bases and J by 7 bases, with 10 bases between the two germline ends. CDR3 protein: CAWSVSGPNEQFF. The CDR3 DNA sequence: TGTGCCTGGAGTGTAAGCGGGCCGAATGAGCAGTTCTTC.

The V call is TRBV12-3 or TRBV12-4, the J call TRBJ2-1, with D possibly called TRBD1 or TRBD2 (6 bases each). V lost 6 bases to trimming and J lost 0 bases, with 15 bases between them. The CDR3 is 16 residues long. CDR3 region: CASSKGGISSYNEQFF. In nucleotides, the CDR3 is TGTGCCAGCAGCAAAGGGGGGATAAGCTCCTACAATGAGCAGTTCTTC.

This clonotype was recorded once. The chain carries TRBV20-1 and TRBJ2-1, with 8 bases matching TRBD2. The CDR3 spans 14 residues. J was trimmed by 2 bases and V by 6 bases; bases with no gene match: 6. Germline CDR1 and CDR2: DFQATT and SNEGSKA (reference sequence). CDR3 loop: CSAPPGLAYNEQFF. The CDR3 DNA reads as TGCAGTGCGCCACCGGGACTAGCCTACAATGAGCAGTTCTTC.

The chain uses TRBV29-1 and TRBJ1-5; 8 nucleotides match TRBD1. Germline CDR1 and CDR2: SQVTM and ANQGSEA. CDR3 length: 13 residues. Unmatched junction bases numbered 3, after V lost 4 bases and J lost 4 bases. The CDR3 DNA reads TGCAGCGTTGGGGGACAGGTTAATCAGCCCCAGCATTTT. It specifies CSVGGQVNQPQHF.

This chain uses TRBV7-9 with TRBJ1-1; D might be TRBD1 (6 bases). CDR3 length: 13 amino acids. Trimming removed 5 bases from V and 10 bases from J, with 17 bases in between. Germline V gives CDR1 SEHNR, CDR2 FQNEAQ (reference sequence). CDR3 sequence: CASSQTGVRLAFF. CDR3 DNA sequence: TGTGCCAGCAGCCAGACAGGTGTTCGCTTAGCTTTCTTT.

V is TRBV6-6 and J is TRBJ1-1; D perhaps matches TRBD1 (6 bases). Between the trimmed V and J ends, which lost 7 bases and 4 bases, there was a span of 13 bases. Germline V lookup: CDR1 MNHNY, CDR2 SVGAGI (reference sequence). This CDR3 has 13 residues. CDR3 region: CASIGGLSTEAFF. Here the CDR3 DNA reads TGTGCCAGCATAGGGGGGCTGAGCACTGAAGCTTTCTTT.

The gene calls are TRBV29-1 and TRBJ1-1; D not certain. Trimming took off 5 bases at V and 0 bases at J, with 10 bases between the two ends. CDR3 length equals 13 residues. Per the germline V gene, CDR1 is SQVTM and CDR2 is ANQGSEA. CDR3 protein: CSVRRTVNTEAFF. The CDR3 nucleotides are TGCAGCGTTAGACGGACGGTGAACACTGAAGCTTTCTTT.

The chain couples TRBV7-2 to TRBJ2-3; no clear D gene. Germline assignment: CDR1 SGHTA and CDR2 FQGNSA. The CDR3 runs to 13 residues. V lost 5 bases to trimming and J lost 2 bases, with 8 bases between them. The CDR3 is CASSTSYTDTQYF. The CDR3 DNA reads TGTGCCAGCAGCACCTCATACACAGATACGCAGTATTTT. The whole variable domain, filled in from reference TRBV7-2 and TRBJ2-3, reads GAGVSQSPSNKVTEKGKDVELRCDPISGHTALYWYRQSLGQGLEFLIYFQGNSAPDKSGLPSDRFSAERTGGSVSTLTIQRTQQEDSAVYLCASSTSYTDTQYFGPGTRLTVL.

The chain joins TRBV29-1 to TRBJ2-1; 13 bases map to TRBD2. This CDR3 is built from 16 residues. CDR1 and CDR2 (germline): SQVTM, ANQGSEA. Trimming at V came to 7 bases and at J to 2 bases, leaving 8 bases not matched to a gene. CDR3 loop: CSAAGTSGTAYNEQFF. As DNA, the CDR3 is TGCAGCGCCGCCGGGACTAGCGGGACCGCCTACAATGAGCAGTTCTTC.

The V call is TRBV4-1, the J call TRBJ1-2; the match to TRBD1 covers 7 bases. V dropped 4 bases and J dropped 3; count of bases not matched to a gene: 11. The CDR3 spans 16 residues. The V gene's germline CDR1 is MGHRA and CDR2 YSYEKL. The CDR3, as DNA: TGCGCCAGCAGCCGCCTTTCGGGGACAGACTACTATGGCTACACCTTC. This codes for CASSRLSGTDYYGYTF.

The chain joins TRBV27 to TRBJ1-1; D unresolved. The CDR3 totals 17 residues. CDR1 MNHEY and CDR2 SMNVEV come from the germline V gene (reference sequence). V shed 2 bases and J shed 1 base, with 17 bases lying between them. The CDR3 DNA reads TGTGCCAGCAGTTTACTGCCGGCGAAGGCAGGGAACACTGAAGCTTTCTTT. Its protein product is CASSLLPAKAGNTEAFF.

The rearrangement joins TRBV20-1 to TRBJ2-7, with D perhaps assigned TRBD1 or TRBD2 (5 bases each). V was cut by 4 bases and J by 2 bases, with 9 bases left in between. CDR3 length: 12 residues. CDR1 and CDR2 from the germline V gene are DFQATT and SNEGSKA (reference sequence). The CDR3 here is CSATGATYEQYF. The DNA of the CDR3 is TGCAGTGCTACCGGGGCGACCTACGAGCAGTACTTC.

The chain links TRBV9 to TRBJ2-1, with D perhaps being TRBD1 or TRBD2 (6 bases each). The germline V gene has CDR1 SGDLS and CDR2 YYNGEE. The ends were cut back, 2 bases at V and 9 bases at J, with 18 bases in the middle. The CDR3 has 15 amino acids. CDR3: CASSVTGTDTSEQFF. For the CDR3, the DNA is TGTGCCAGCAGCGTCACAGGGACTGATACTAGTGAGCAGTTCTTC.

The chain is built from TRBV9 and TRBJ2-5; D is undetermined. CDR1 and CDR2 from the germline V gene are SGDLS and YYNGEE. V was clipped by 3 bases and J by 5 bases, with 8 bases between them. CDR3 length: 12 amino acids. CDR3 nucleotide sequence: TGTGCCAGCAGCGCCCTAGGGGAGACCCAGTACTTC. Translation: CASSALGETQYF. Filled out from reference TRBV9 and TRBJ2-5, the complete variable domain reads DSGVTQTPKHLITATGQRVTLRCSPRSGDLSVYWYQQSLDQGLQFLIQYYNGEERAKGNILERFSAQQFPDLHSELNLSSLELGDSALYFCASSALGETQYFGPGTRLLVL.

The rearrangement links TRBV9 to TRBJ2-6, with 7 bases matching TRBD1. V was pared by 1 base and J by 2 bases, with 0 bases of the junction left unmatched. CDR3 size: 15 residues. Germline V gives CDR1 SGDLS, CDR2 YYNGEE. The CDR3 protein is CASSVQGAGANVLTF. CDR3 sequence (DNA): TGTGCCAGCAGCGTACAGGGGGCTGGGGCCAACGTCCTGACTTTC.